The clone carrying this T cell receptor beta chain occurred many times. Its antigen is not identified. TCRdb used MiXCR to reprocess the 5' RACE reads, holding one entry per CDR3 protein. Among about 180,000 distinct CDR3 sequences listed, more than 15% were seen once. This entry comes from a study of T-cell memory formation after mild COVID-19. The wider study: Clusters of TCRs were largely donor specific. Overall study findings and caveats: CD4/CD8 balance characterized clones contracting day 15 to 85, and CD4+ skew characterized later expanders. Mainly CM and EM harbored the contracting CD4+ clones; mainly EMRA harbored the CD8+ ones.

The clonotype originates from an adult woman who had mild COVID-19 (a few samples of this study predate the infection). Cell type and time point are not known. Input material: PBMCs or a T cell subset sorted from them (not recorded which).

The CDR3 region is CSVGMPGLARHNEQFF. The CDR3 DNA is TGCAGCGTGGGGATGCCGGGACTAGCGCGACACAATGAGCAGTTCTTC. This chain joins TRBV29-1 and TRBJ2-1; 10 nucleotides agree with TRBD2. Trimming at V came to 6 bases and at J to 5 bases, leaving 13 bases not matched to a gene. CDR3 size: 16 residues. In germline, CDR1 is SQVTM, CDR2 ANQGSEA.